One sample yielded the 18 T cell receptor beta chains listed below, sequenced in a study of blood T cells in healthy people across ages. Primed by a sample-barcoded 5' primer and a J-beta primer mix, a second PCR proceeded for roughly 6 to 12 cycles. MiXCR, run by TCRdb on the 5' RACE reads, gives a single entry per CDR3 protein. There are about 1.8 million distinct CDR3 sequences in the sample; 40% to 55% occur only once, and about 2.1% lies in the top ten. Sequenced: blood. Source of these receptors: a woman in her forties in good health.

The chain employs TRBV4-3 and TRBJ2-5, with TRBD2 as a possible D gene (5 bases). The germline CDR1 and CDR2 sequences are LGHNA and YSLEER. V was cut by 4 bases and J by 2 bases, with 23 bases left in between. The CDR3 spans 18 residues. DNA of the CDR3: TGCGCCAGCAGCCCCGCGGACGTTACTAGACCAGATCAAGAGACCCAGTACTTC. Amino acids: CASSPADVTRPDQETQYF.

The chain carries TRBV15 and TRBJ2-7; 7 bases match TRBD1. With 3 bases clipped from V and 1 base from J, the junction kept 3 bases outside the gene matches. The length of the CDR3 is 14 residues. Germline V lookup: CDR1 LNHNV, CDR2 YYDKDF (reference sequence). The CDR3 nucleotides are TGTGCCACCAGCAGGGACAGGCCGTCCTACGAGCAGTACTTC. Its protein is CATSRDRPSYEQYF.

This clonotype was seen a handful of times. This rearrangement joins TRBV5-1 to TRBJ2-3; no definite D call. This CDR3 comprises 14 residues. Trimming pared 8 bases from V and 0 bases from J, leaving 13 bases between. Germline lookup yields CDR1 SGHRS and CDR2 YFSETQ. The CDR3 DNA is TGCGCCAGTGCGGTCAGTACTAGCACAGATACGCAGTATTTT. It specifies CASAVSTSTDTQYF.

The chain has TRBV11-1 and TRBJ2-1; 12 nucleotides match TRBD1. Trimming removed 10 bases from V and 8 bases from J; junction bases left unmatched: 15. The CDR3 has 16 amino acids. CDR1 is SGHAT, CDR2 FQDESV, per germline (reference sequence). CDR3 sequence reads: CAITAPGQGALDEQFF. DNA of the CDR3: TGTGCCATCACAGCCCCGGGACAGGGGGCTCTAGATGAGCAGTTCTTC.

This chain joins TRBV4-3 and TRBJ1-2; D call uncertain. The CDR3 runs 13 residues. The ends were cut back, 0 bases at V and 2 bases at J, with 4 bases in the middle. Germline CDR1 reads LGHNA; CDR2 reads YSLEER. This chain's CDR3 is CASSQEMNYGYTF. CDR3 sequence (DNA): TGCGCCAGCAGCCAAGAAATGAACTATGGCTACACCTTC.

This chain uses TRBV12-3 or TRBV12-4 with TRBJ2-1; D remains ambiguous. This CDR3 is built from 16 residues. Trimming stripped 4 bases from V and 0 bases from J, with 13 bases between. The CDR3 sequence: CASSSPQRYSYNEQFF. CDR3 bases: TGTGCCAGCAGTTCCCCTCAAAGGTACTCCTACAATGAGCAGTTCTTC.

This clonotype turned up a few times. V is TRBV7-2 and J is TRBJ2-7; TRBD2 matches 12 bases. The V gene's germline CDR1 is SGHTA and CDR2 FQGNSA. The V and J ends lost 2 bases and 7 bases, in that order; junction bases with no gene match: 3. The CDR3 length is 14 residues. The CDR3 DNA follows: TGTGCCAGCAGCTTACGAGGACTAGCGGGGGAGCAGTACTTC. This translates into CASSLRGLAGEQYF.

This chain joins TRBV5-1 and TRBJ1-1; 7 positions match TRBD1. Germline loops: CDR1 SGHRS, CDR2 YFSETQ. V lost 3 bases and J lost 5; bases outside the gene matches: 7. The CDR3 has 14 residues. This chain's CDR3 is CASSSQGTLTEAFF. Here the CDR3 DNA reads TGCGCCAGCAGCTCACAGGGGACTTTGACTGAAGCTTTCTTT.

The CDR3 spells CSLAPGHTDTQYF. The CDR3 DNA follows: TGCAGCCTAGCCCCGGGACACACAGATACGCAGTATTTT. The rearrangement uses TRBV20-1 and TRBJ2-3, with D possibly being TRBD1 (6 bases). CDR1 and CDR2 from the germline V gene are DFQATT and SNEGSKA (reference sequence). This CDR3 is 13 amino acids long.

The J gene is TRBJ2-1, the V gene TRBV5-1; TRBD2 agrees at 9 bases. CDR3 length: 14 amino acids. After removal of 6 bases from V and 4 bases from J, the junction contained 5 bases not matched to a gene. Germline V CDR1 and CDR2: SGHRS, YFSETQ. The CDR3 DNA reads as TGCGCCAGCATGGGGCTAGCGGGGTACAATGAGCAGTTCTTC. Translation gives CASMGLAGYNEQFF. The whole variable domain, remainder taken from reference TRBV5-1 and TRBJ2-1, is KAGVTQTPRYLIKTRGQQVTLSCSPISGHRSVSWYQQTPGQGLQFLFEYFSETQRNKGNFPGRFSGRQFSNSRSEMNVSTLELGDSALYLCASMGLAGYNEQFFGPGTRLTVL.

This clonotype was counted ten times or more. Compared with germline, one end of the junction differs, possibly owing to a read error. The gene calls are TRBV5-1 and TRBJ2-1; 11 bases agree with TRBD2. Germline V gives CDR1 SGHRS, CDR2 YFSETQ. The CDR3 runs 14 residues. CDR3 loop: CASSLAGGDNEQFF. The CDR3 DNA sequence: TGTGCCAGCAGCTTAGCGGGGGGGGACAATGAGCAGTTCTTC.

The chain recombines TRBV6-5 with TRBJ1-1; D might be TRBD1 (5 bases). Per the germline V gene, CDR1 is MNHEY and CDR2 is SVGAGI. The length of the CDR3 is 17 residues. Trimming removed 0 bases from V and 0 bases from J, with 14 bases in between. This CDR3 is CASSYSLQGRMNTEAFF. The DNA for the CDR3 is TGTGCCAGCAGTTACTCGCTTCAGGGTAGGATGAACACTGAAGCTTTCTTT.

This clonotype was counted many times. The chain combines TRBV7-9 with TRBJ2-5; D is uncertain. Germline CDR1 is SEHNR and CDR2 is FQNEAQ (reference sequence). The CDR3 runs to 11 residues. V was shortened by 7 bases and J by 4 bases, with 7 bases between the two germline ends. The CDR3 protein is CASTSLETQYF. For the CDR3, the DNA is TGTGCCAGCACAAGCTTAGAGACCCAGTACTTC.

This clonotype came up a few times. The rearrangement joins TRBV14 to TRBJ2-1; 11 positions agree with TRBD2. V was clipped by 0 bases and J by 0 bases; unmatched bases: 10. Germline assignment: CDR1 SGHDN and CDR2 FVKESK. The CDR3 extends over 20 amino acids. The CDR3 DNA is TGTGCCAGCAGCCAAGAACCGGGACTAGCGGAGACCTTCTCCTACAATGAGCAGTTCTTC. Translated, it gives CASSQEPGLAETFSYNEQFF.

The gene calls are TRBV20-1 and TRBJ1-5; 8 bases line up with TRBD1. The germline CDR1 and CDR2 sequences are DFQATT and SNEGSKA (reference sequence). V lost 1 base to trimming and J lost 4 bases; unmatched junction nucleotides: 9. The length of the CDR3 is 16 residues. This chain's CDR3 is CSARALARGRNQPQHF. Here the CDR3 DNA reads TGCAGTGCTAGAGCCCTCGCCAGGGGGCGAAATCAGCCCCAGCATTTT.

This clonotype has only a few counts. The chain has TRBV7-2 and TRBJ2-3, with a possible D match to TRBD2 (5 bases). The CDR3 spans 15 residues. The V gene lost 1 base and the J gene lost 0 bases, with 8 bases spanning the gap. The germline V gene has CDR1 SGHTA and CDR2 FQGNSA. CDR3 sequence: CASSLGERSTDTQYF. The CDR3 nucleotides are TGTGCCAGCAGCTTAGGCGAGCGGAGCACAGATACGCAGTATTTT.

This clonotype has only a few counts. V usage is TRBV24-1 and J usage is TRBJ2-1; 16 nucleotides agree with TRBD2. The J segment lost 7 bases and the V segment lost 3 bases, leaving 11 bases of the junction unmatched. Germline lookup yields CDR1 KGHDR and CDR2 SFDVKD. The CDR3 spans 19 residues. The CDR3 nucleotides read TGTGCCACCAGTGATCCCCCAGGGACTAGCGGGGGGGCTAGGAATGAGCAGTTCTTC. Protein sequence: CATSDPPGTSGGARNEQFF.

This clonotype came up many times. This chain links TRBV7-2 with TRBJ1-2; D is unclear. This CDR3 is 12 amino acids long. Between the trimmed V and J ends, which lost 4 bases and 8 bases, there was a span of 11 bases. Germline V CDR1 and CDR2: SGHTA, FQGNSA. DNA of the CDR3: TGTGCCAGCAGCTGGACGGGAGGCGGCTACACCTTC. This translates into CASSWTGGGYTF.